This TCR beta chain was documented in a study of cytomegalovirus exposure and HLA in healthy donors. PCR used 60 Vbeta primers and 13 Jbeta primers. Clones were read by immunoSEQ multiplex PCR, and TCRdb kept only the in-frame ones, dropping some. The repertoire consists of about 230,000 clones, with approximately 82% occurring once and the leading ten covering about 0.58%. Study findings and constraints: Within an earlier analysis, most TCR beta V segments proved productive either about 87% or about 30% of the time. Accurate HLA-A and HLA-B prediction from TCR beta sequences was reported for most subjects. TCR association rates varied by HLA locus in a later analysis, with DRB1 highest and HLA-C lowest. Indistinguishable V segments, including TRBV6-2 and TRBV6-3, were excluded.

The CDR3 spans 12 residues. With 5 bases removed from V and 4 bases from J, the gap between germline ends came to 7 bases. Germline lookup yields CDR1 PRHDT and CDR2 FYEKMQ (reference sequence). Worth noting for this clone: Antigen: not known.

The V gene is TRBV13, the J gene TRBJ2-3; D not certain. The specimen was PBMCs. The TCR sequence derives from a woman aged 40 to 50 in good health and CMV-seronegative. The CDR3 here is CASSPAPDTQYF. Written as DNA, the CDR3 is TGTGCCAGCAGCCCAGCGCCAGATACGCAGTATTTT.